The TCR beta chain described here comes from a study of T-cell memory formation after mild COVID-19. TCRdb passed the 5' RACE reads through MiXCR, listing each CDR3 protein once. The sample holds 300,000 to 400,000 distinct CDR3 sequences, approximately 15% seen once. Findings of the study overall: The appearance of some responding clones in pre-infection memory suggested that cross-reactive memory joined.

Germline V lookup: CDR1 SGHTS, CDR2 YDEGEE. V was shortened by 4 bases and J by 1 base, with 13 bases between the two germline ends. This CDR3 spans 15 amino acids. Regarding this clonotype: Antigen specificity is unknown.

The sample comprised PBMCs or a T cell subset sorted from them (not recorded which). This TCR derives from a man between 18 and 29 years old who had mild COVID-19 (a few samples of this study predate the infection). Cell type and time point are not known. This rearrangement joins TRBV5-8 to TRBJ2-3; D might be TRBD2 (6 bases). The CDR3 region has the DNA TGTGCCAGCAGCCAGCCGCGGGAAGGCACAGATACGCAGTATTTT. As protein: CASSQPREGTDTQYF.